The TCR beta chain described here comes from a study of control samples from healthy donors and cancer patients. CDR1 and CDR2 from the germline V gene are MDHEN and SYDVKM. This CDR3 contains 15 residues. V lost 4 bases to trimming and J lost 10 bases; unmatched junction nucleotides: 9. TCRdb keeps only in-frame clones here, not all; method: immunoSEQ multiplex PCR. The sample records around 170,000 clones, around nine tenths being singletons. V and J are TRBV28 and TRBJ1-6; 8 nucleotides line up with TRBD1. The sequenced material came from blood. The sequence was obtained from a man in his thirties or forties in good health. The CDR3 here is CASSSWTGLGSPLHF. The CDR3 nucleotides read TGTGCCAGCAGTTCTTGGACAGGGCTAGGGTCACCCCTCCACTTT.